One and the same sample provided the 29 T cell receptor beta chains below, sequenced in a study of T cell repertoires in cytomegalovirus infection (dated by TCRdb to between 2019 and 2020). The sample was run on an Illumina HiSeq 1500. TCRdb reworked the public reads: Q25 trimming with fastp, MiXCR clone assembly, productive beta chains retained. Rows with one shared CDR3 protein collapse into an entry with the most common genes and DNA. The sample has around 300,000 distinct CDR3 sequences on record, about a quarter of them singletons. More than 11% of the sample rests with the top ten. Sequencing used PBMCs. These TCRs come from a human donor in good health (CMV status not recorded). Some clones in this sample may be carry-over from other donors' samples.

With regard to this clonotype: A much larger clone lies one base from this, so it may be a read error. The chain joins TRBV7-2 to TRBJ2-5; 7 nucleotides agree with TRBD2. The germline V gene has CDR1 SGHTA and CDR2 FQGNSA. The CDR3 extends over 16 amino acids. The CDR3 bases are TGTGCCCGCAGCTCAATCCTGCGGGAGTGGGGGGAGACCCAGTACTTC. Translation: CARSSILREWGETQYF.

This clonotype has a handful of counts. The gene calls are TRBV20-1 and TRBJ2-3; 7 nucleotides agree with TRBD2. The germline gives CDR1 DFQATT, CDR2 SNEGSKA (reference sequence). This CDR3 has 12 residues. Unmatched junction bases numbered 0, after V lost 2 bases and J lost 4 bases. CDR3 region: CSARSGADTQYF. The CDR3 DNA is TGCAGTGCTAGAAGCGGGGCAGATACGCAGTATTTT.

The chain carries TRBV12-3 or TRBV12-4 and TRBJ2-3; 11 bases align to TRBD2. This CDR3 comprises 14 residues. Trimming took 4 bases from V and 4 from J; bases not matched to a gene: 1. In nucleotides, the CDR3 is TGTGCCAGCAGTTATAGCGGGGGGGCAGATACGCAGTATTTT. Protein: CASSYSGGADTQYF.

This clonotype was counted between two and nine times. V and J are TRBV25-1 and TRBJ1-4, with D possibly matching TRBD1 (6 bases). Germline assignment: CDR1 MGHDK and CDR2 SYGVNS. V lost 4 bases to trimming and J lost 0 bases, with 12 bases between them. This CDR3 spans 16 amino acids. The CDR3 sequence is CASSVTGAPTNEKLFF. The DNA for the CDR3 is TGTGCCAGCAGTGTAACGGGGGCACCAACTAATGAAAAACTGTTTTTT.

This rearrangement joins TRBV19 to TRBJ2-6; D possibly corresponds to TRBD1 (6 bases). The germline CDR1 and CDR2 sequences are LNHDA and SQIVND (reference sequence). The V end was cut by 5 bases, the J end by 0 bases, with 11 bases between. This CDR3 contains 16 residues. DNA of the CDR3: TGTGCCAGTAGTGACGGACAGAACTCTGGGGCCAACGTCCTGACTTTC. Translation gives CASSDGQNSGANVLTF.

This clonotype occurred many times. V usage is TRBV19 and J usage is TRBJ1-1; a possible D gene is TRBD1 (5 bases). Germline values: CDR1 LNHDA, CDR2 SQIVND (reference sequence). The CDR3 has 15 residues. Trimming took off 7 bases at V and 3 bases at J, with 18 bases between the two ends. DNA of the CDR3: TGTGCCAGTAATGCCCCCGACAGATTCGACACTGAAGCTTTCTTT. Translation: CASNAPDRFDTEAFF.

There are a few counts of this clonotype. The chain carries TRBV19 and TRBJ2-1, with D unresolved. In germline, CDR1 is LNHDA, CDR2 SQIVND (reference sequence). The CDR3 contains 13 residues. Trimming pared 0 bases from V and 6 bases from J, leaving 6 bases between. The CDR3 loop is CASSIDPGNEQFF. The CDR3 region has the DNA TGTGCCAGTAGTATAGATCCGGGCAATGAGCAGTTCTTC. Variable domain in full (rest from reference TRBV19 and TRBJ2-1): DGGITQSPKYLFRKEGQNVTLSCEQNLNHDAMYWYRQDPGQGLRLIYYSQIVNDFQKGDIAEGYSVSREKKESFPLTVTSAQKNPTAFYLCASSIDPGNEQFFGPGTRLTVL.

This chain joins TRBV20-1 and TRBJ2-2, with TRBD1 matching 7 bases. V shed 2 bases and J 4 bases; nucleotides not matched to a gene: 4. The CDR3 sequence is 14 residues long. Germline CDR1 is DFQATT and CDR2 is SNEGSKA (reference sequence). The CDR3 protein is CSARQTGTTGELFF. The DNA of the CDR3 is TGCAGTGCTAGACAGACAGGGACCACCGGGGAGCTGTTTTTT.

This clonotype showed up many times. The V call is TRBV19, the J call TRBJ2-1, with 8 bases aligning to TRBD2. This CDR3 contains 16 residues. V dropped 4 bases and J dropped 6; count of bases not matched to a gene: 11. The germline V gene encodes CDR1 LNHDA and CDR2 SQIVND (reference sequence). The CDR3 DNA sequence: TGTGCCAGTAGTACCCTCGGGGGGGTATTAGGCAATGAGCAGTTCTTC. It translates to CASSTLGGVLGNEQFF.

This chain links TRBV28 with TRBJ2-1; D gene ambiguous. This CDR3 has 17 amino acids. Germline V CDR1 and CDR2: MDHEN, SYDVKM. Trimming left V 3 bases short and J 0 bases short, with 15 bases between. CDR3 sequence: CASSFVPGRSSYNEQFF. The CDR3 DNA follows: TGTGCCAGCAGTTTCGTCCCAGGTCGGAGCTCCTACAATGAGCAGTTCTTC.

The rearrangement joins TRBV5-1 to TRBJ2-1; D unresolved. Trimming shortened V by 0 bases and J by 10 bases, and 5 bases separated the two germline ends. Per germline, CDR1 SGHRS and CDR2 YFSETQ. The length of the CDR3 is 11 residues. The CDR3 DNA sequence: TGCGCCAGCAGCTTGGAAAGGGAGCAGTTCTTC. Its protein product is CASSLEREQFF.

A remark on this clonotype: A read error may account for a junction end that differs from germline. V is TRBV6-5 and J is TRBJ2-5; 8 bases match TRBD2. The length of the CDR3 is 12 residues. CDR1 and CDR2 from the germline V gene are MNHEY and SVGAGI. CDR3 nucleotides: TGTGCCAGCAGGAGAGCGGGAGAGGCCCAGTACTTC. Translated: CASRRAGEAQYF.

There are many counts of this clonotype. V usage is TRBV7-9 and J usage is TRBJ1-1; a possible D gene is TRBD1 (5 bases). The CDR3 spans 15 residues. V lost 1 base and J 4 bases, leaving 13 bases between the germline ends. The germline V gene encodes CDR1 SEHNR and CDR2 FQNEAQ (reference sequence). The CDR3 DNA reads TGTGCCAGCAGCTTAGAGATGGGGCAGGGCACTGAAGCTTTCTTT. This translates into CASSLEMGQGTEAFF.

The chain joins TRBV18 to TRBJ2-1; D unclear. CDR1 is KGHSH and CDR2 is LQKENI in the germline V gene. The CDR3 covers 13 residues. Trimming cost V 0 bases and J 14 bases, with 14 bases left between them. CDR3 sequence reads: CASSPPGTPSEFF. The CDR3 DNA follows: TGTGCCAGCTCACCACCCGGTACTCCAAGCGAGTTCTTC. Full variable domain (remainder filled in from reference TRBV18 and TRBJ2-1): NAGVMQNPRHLVRRRGQEARLRCSPMKGHSHVYWYRQLPEEGLKFMVYLQKENIIDESGMPKERFSAEFPKEGPSILRIQQVVRGDSAAYFCASSPPGTPSEFFGPGTRLTVL.

The table lists this clonotype with many counts. The chain uses TRBV7-2 and TRBJ1-2; maybe TRBD1 (5 bases). The CDR3 runs to 17 residues. Germline V CDR1 and CDR2: SGHTA, FQGNSA. Trimming removed 1 base at V and 4 bases at J, with 19 bases between. CDR3 sequence (DNA): TGTGCCAGCAGCTTAGAAGGGACGAGGGGTAGTGTCTATGGCTACACCTTC. Translated, it gives CASSLEGTRGSVYGYTF. Together with reference TRBV7-2 and TRBJ1-2, the CDR3 gives the full variable domain: GAGVSQSPSNKVTEKGKDVELRCDPISGHTALYWYRQSLGQGLEFLIYFQGNSAPDKSGLPSDRFSAERTGGSVSTLTIQRTQQEDSAVYLCASSLEGTRGSVYGYTFGSGTRLTVV.

This clonotype was seen only a few times. The genes are TRBV28 and TRBJ1-5; 7 bases are shared with TRBD1. This CDR3 is 17 amino acids long. The germline gives CDR1 MDHEN, CDR2 SYDVKM. With 3 bases clipped from V and 2 bases from J, the junction kept 10 bases outside the gene matches. The chain's CDR3 is CASSFPHRGIGNQPQHF. The DNA of the CDR3 is TGTGCCAGCAGTTTCCCTCACAGGGGTATTGGCAATCAGCCCCAGCATTTT.

This clonotype was counted ten times or more. This chain uses TRBV6-6 with TRBJ2-1; 9 bases agree with TRBD1. J lost 7 bases, V lost 7 bases, and 11 bases had no gene match. Germline CDR1 is MNHNY and CDR2 is SVGAGI (reference sequence). This CDR3 comprises 15 residues. CDR3 sequence: CASISGTGRWNEQFF. CDR3 nucleotides: TGTGCCAGCATCTCCGGGACAGGGAGGTGGAATGAGCAGTTCTTC.

The CDR3 DNA follows: TGTGCCAGCACTCGGACAGGGACTCTATTCAACAATGAGCAGTTCTTC. This sequence encodes CASTRTGTLFNNEQFF. The chain couples TRBV6-1 to TRBJ2-1; 8 nucleotides match TRBD1. CDR1 and CDR2 from the germline V gene are MNHNS and SASEGT. The CDR3 loop spans 16 amino acids. J was trimmed by 5 bases and V by 7 bases; bases with no gene match: 13.

The chain has TRBV28 and TRBJ2-5; maybe TRBD2 (6 bases). Germline V gives CDR1 MDHEN, CDR2 SYDVKM. The CDR3 loop spans 15 amino acids. V lost 3 bases, J lost 2 bases, and 13 bases lay in between. CDR3 nucleotide sequence: TGTGCCAGCAGTTTCACGGAGGGTAGTCAAGAGACCCAGTACTTC. Protein product: CASSFTEGSQETQYF.

This clonotype was observed many times. The gene calls are TRBV12-3 or TRBV12-4 and TRBJ1-5, with a tentative D call TRBD1 (6 bases). Deletions cut 6 bases from V and 5 bases from J, with 17 bases between. The length of the CDR3 is 15 residues. Here the CDR3 reads CASREQGGRDQPQHF. CDR3 DNA sequence: TGTGCCAGCAGGGAACAGGGAGGGAGAGATCAGCCCCAGCATTTT.

This chain joins TRBV6-2 or TRBV6-3 and TRBJ2-2; D is possibly TRBD2 (5 bases). V was trimmed by 6 bases and J by 3 bases, leaving 8 bases between them. Germline V gene data show CDR1 as MNHEY and CDR2 as SVGEGT. This CDR3 has 13 residues. The CDR3 DNA sequence: TGTGCCAGCAGAGGACTTTACACCGGGGAGCTGTTTTTT. Translation: CASRGLYTGELFF.

This clonotype was recorded at least ten times. The chain joins TRBV11-2 to TRBJ2-7; D ambiguous. Germline-derived CDR1 and CDR2 are SGHAT and FQNNGV. The CDR3 sequence is 15 residues long. V lost 0 bases, J lost 5 bases, and 14 bases lay in between. The CDR3 here is CASSLDQSSGHEQYF. Here the CDR3 DNA reads TGTGCCAGCAGCTTAGATCAATCCTCAGGTCACGAGCAGTACTTC. Looking up the rest from reference TRBV11-2 and TRBJ2-7 gives the full variable domain: EAGVAQSPRYKIIEKRQSVAFWCNPISGHATLYWYQQILGQGPKLLIQFQNNGVVDDSQLPKDRFSAERLKGVDSTLKIQPAKLEDSAVYLCASSLDQSSGHEQYFGPGTRLTVT.

The chain carries TRBV28 and TRBJ2-5; perhaps TRBD2 as D (5 bases). The CDR3 runs to 14 residues. Trimming left V 3 bases short and J 3 bases short, with 11 bases between. Germline CDR1 and CDR2: MDHEN and SYDVKM. CDR3 sequence: CASSLAGSKETQYF. The CDR3 nucleotides are TGTGCCAGCAGTTTGGCGGGTTCAAAAGAGACCCAGTACTTC.

The CDR3 coding sequence is TGCAGTGCTAGAGGGGGGGGAACCCGGGAGCAGTACTTC. The encoded protein is CSARGGGTREQYF. The chain joins TRBV20-1 to TRBJ2-7; 7 nucleotides agree with TRBD2. This CDR3 spans 13 amino acids. J lost 7 bases, V lost 1 base, and 7 bases had no gene match. The V gene's germline CDR1 is DFQATT and CDR2 SNEGSKA (reference sequence).

This clonotype came up many times. This sequence joins TRBV6-5 and TRBJ1-2; TRBD1 agrees at 8 bases. The CDR3 is made up of 15 amino acids. Trimming took 2 bases from V and 8 from J; bases not matched to a gene: 10. CDR1 is MNHEY and CDR2 is SVGAGI in the germline V gene. The CDR3 loop is CASSYIPGGAEGYTF. CDR3 bases: TGTGCCAGCAGTTACATTCCAGGGGGCGCCGAGGGCTACACCTTC.

The chain has TRBV11-2 and TRBJ2-5; D not certain. The CDR3 runs 12 residues. From germline, CDR1 is SGHAT and CDR2 FQNNGV. Trimming removed 7 bases from V and 4 bases from J, with 10 bases in between. Written as DNA, the CDR3 is TGTGCCAGCAAGGTGGGCGGAGAGACCCAGTACTTC. The encoded protein is CASKVGGETQYF.

V usage is TRBV2 and J usage is TRBJ1-5; possible D gene TRBD1, 5 bases. Trimming pared 5 bases from V and 5 bases from J, leaving 16 bases between. CDR1 and CDR2 from the germline V gene are SNHLY and FYNNEI. This CDR3 spans 15 amino acids. The CDR3 is CASSNLLLGDQPQHF. Written as DNA, the CDR3 is TGTGCCAGCAGTAACCTACTCCTGGGGGATCAGCCCCAGCATTTT.

J is TRBJ2-5 and V is TRBV6-2 or TRBV6-3, with D perhaps being TRBD1 or TRBD2 (5 bases each). There are 13 residues in the CDR3. The V and J ends lost 5 bases and 5 bases respectively, with 12 bases between them. The germline gives CDR1 MNHEY, CDR2 SVGEGT. The CDR3 loop is CASSDWDGETQYF. The CDR3 coding sequence is TGTGCCAGCAGTGACTGGGACGGTGAGACCCAGTACTTC.

The chain employs TRBV7-9 and TRBJ1-1, with TRBD1 identical over 8 bases. The V gene end was trimmed by 5 bases and the J gene end by 3 bases; junction bases not matched to a gene: 11. Germline V gene sequence: CDR1 SEHNR, CDR2 FQNEAQ (reference sequence). The CDR3 is 16 residues long. The CDR3, as DNA: TGTGCCAGCAGCCCGCGGACAGGGAAGGTCGACACTGAAGCTTTCTTT. It codes for CASSPRTGKVDTEAFF.